Each of the 22 T cell receptor beta chains below was sequenced from the same sample in a study of tumor-infiltrating lymphocytes in primary liver carcinoma. The authors made TCR beta cDNA from 450 to 600 ng total RNA with a constant-region primer. Slightly modified ARM-PCR served as the procedure for the TCR beta libraries. These libraries came from three rounds of nested multiplex PCR. Rounds one and two of PCR, each of about 10 cycles, were primed with TRBV1-TRBV30 forward primers and a C-beta reverse primer. TCRdb reprocessed the multiplex PCR reads with MiXCR, giving one entry per CDR3 protein. The sample lists some 130,000 distinct CDR3 sequences; around 65% were seen once. It was from roughly 20-30 mg of unsorted bulk tissue that RNA and DNA were co-extracted. Sequencing input: tumor-adjacent normal liver tissue. The receptors shown here come from a woman aged 55 to 70 with primary liver carcinoma and hepatitis B virus infection.

Regarding this clonotype: Germline is not matched at one junction end, which may reflect a read error. The CDR3 DNA reads TGTACCAGCAGCCCCCCGGGACAGTCCTATGGCTACACCTTC. Translated, it gives CTSSPPGQSYGYTF. The chain is built from TRBV7-9 and TRBJ1-2; 7 bases align to TRBD1. The CDR3 sequence is 14 residues long. Germline lookup yields CDR1 SEHNR and CDR2 FQNEAQ (reference sequence).

V gene TRBV6-1 combines with J gene TRBJ2-3, with D perhaps matching TRBD2 (6 bases). The CDR3 is 16 amino acids. Germline CDR1 reads MNHNS; CDR2 reads SASEGT. The V end was cut by 4 bases, the J end by 2 bases, with 16 bases between. CDR3 in DNA: TGTGCCAGCAGTGGTGTACTGGGGGACTTCACAGATACGCAGTATTTT. Translation: CASSGVLGDFTDTQYF.

A word on this clonotype: One junction end does not reproduce the germline sequence, and a read error may be involved. This chain joins TRBV6-5 and TRBJ2-1, with TRBD2 as a possible D gene (5 bases). Germline CDR1 reads MNHEY; CDR2 reads SVGAGI. This CDR3 contains 14 residues. In nucleotides, the CDR3 is TGTGCCAGCAGTTACTCCCCTAGCACTAATGAGCTGTTTTTC. Translating gives CASSYSPSTNELFF.

With regard to this clonotype: A read error may explain this, as a much larger clone is one base away. This chain links TRBV30 with TRBJ2-3, with no clear D. Germline V gene sequence: CDR1 GTSNPN, CDR2 SVGIG (reference sequence). The CDR3 loop spans 17 amino acids. For the CDR3, the DNA is TGTGCCTGGAGTGTAATTGGGCGTACCAAAAGCACAGATAGGCAGTATTTT. Protein: CAWSVIGRTKSTDRQYF.

As regards this clonotype: At one of its ends the junction is not consistent with the germline gene, which may arise from a read error. V is TRBV12-3 or TRBV12-4 and J is TRBJ2-5, with a weak D call TRBD1 (6 bases). This CDR3 is built from 14 residues. CDR3 residues: CASSLNTGQDTQYF. CDR3 DNA: TGTGCCAGCAGTTTGAATACGGGACAAGATACCCAGTATTTC.

Details on this clonotype: The CDR3 end shows no conserved phenylalanine or tryptophan, and so a read error is likely. The chain carries TRBV6-6 and TRBJ1-5, with D possibly matching TRBD1 (5 bases). Per germline, CDR1 MNHNY and CDR2 SVGAGI (reference sequence). This CDR3 region has 14 residues. The CDR3: CDSRESGGNQPQHH. The DNA for the CDR3 is TGTGACAGCAGGGAGTCCGGAGGCAATCAGCCCCAGCATCAT.

In its sample, this clonotype was seen a few times. Being one base from a much bigger clone, this may be a read error. The V gene is TRBV7-9, the J gene TRBJ1-5; maybe TRBD1 (5 bases). The CDR3 totals 15 residues. Deletions cut 5 bases from V and 2 bases from J, with 13 bases between. Germline lookup yields CDR1 SEHNR and CDR2 FQNEAQ (reference sequence). The CDR3 DNA reads TGTGCCAGCAGCACCGTGGGGGAGGGCAATCAGCCCCAGCATTTT. Its protein product is CASSTVGEGNQPQHF.

The J gene is TRBJ1-1, the V gene TRBV12-3 or TRBV12-4; 7 bases fit TRBD1. The V and J ends lost 7 bases and 2 bases, in that order; junction bases with no gene match: 7. The CDR3 has 14 residues. The CDR3 DNA reads as TGTGCCAGCAACCCCCGACAGGGAAACACTGAAGCTTTCTTT. Its translation is CASNPRQGNTEAFF.

Turning to this clonotype: Germline is not matched at one junction end, which may reflect a read error. The chain has TRBV4-2 and TRBJ1-2; tentative D call: TRBD1 (6 bases). The CDR3 runs 15 residues. Germline V gene data show CDR1 as LGHNA and CDR2 as YNFKEQ. The CDR3 sequence: CASSQEGGASNGYTF. CDR3 sequence (DNA): TGTGCCAGCAGTCAAGAAGGGGGTGCTTCCAATGGCTACACCTTC.

This clonotype was seen ten or more times. Possible read error: a much larger clone is one base away. This sequence joins TRBV12-3 or TRBV12-4 and TRBJ1-1, with D perhaps matching TRBD1 (6 bases). The CDR3 is made up of 13 amino acids. For the CDR3, the DNA is TGTACCAGCAGAAGGACAGAGAACACTGAAGCTTTCTTT. Translated: CTSRRTENTEAFF.

About this clonotype itself: Being one base from a much bigger clone, this may be a read error. The conserved final phenylalanine or tryptophan is absent from the CDR3, which likely points to a read error. The chain uses TRBV28 and TRBJ2-5, with D unclear. Trimming cost V 3 bases and J 4 bases, with 6 bases left between them. CDR1 and CDR2 (germline): MDHEN, SYDVKM. CDR3 length: 12 residues. In nucleotides, the CDR3 is TGTGCCAGCAGTTTTGCCGGAGAGACCCAGTACTTA. It encodes CASSFAGETQYL.

Comments on this clonotype: One junction end disagrees with the germline gene, perhaps due to a read error. The J gene is TRBJ2-3, the V gene TRBV4-2; 8 nucleotides agree with TRBD1. This CDR3 has 16 amino acids. CDR1 is LGHNA, CDR2 YNFKEQ, per germline. The chain's CDR3 is CVSSQDHQGARDTQYF. Here the CDR3 DNA reads TGTGTCAGCAGCCAAGATCATCAGGGGGCGAGAGATACGCAGTATTTT.

With regard to this clonotype: The germline gene is not matched at one end of the junction; a read error may be the cause. J is TRBJ2-5 and V is TRBV29-1, with unresolved D. CDR1 is SQVTM, CDR2 ANQGSEA, per germline. The CDR3 spans 15 residues. The CDR3 spells CSLEGSTEEGETQYF. DNA for the CDR3: TGCAGCCTTGAAGGTTCCACAGAGGAAGGAGAGACCCAGTACTTC. Variable domain in full (rest from reference TRBV29-1 and TRBJ2-5): SAVISQKPSRDICQRGTSLTIQCQVDSQVTMMFWYRQQPGQSLTLIATANQGSEATYESGFVIDKFPISRPNLTFSTLTVSNMSPEDSSIYLCSLEGSTEEGETQYFGPGTRLLVL.

As to this clonotype: One end of the junction does not line up with germline, which may come from a read error. The V gene is TRBV30, the J gene TRBJ1-2; D is possibly TRBD1 (5 bases). The germline V gene has CDR1 GTSNPN and CDR2 SVGIG (reference sequence). This CDR3 has 12 amino acids. The CDR3 protein is CAWNGRENDYAF. The CDR3 nucleotides read TGTGCCTGGAATGGCAGGGAAAATGACTACGCCTTC.

This clonotype came up a few times. No conserved phenylalanine or tryptophan is present at the end of the CDR3, so a read error is the likely explanation. The chain uses TRBV14 and TRBJ2-7; 7 bases line up with TRBD2. Losses at the gene ends were 0 bases for V and 3 bases for J; bases not matched to a gene: 5. The CDR3 contains 15 residues. Germline CDR1 is SGHDN and CDR2 is FVKESK. CDR3 in amino acids: CASSQDSWDYYEQYL. The DNA for the CDR3 is TGTGCCAGCAGCCAAGATTCCTGGGACTACTACGAGCAGTACCTC.

Notes on this clonotype: The CDR3 end shows no conserved phenylalanine or tryptophan, and so a read error is likely. This chain links TRBV6-1 with TRBJ1-1, with a possible D match to TRBD1 (5 bases). CDR1 and CDR2 from the germline V gene are MNHNS and SASEGT. CDR3 length equals 13 residues. Trimming shortened V by 8 bases and J by 1 base, and 11 bases separated the two germline ends. The CDR3, as DNA: TGTGCCAGCGGTGCCAGGGAGAACACTGAAGCTTTCCTC. As protein: CASGARENTEAFL.

A remark on this clonotype: One end of the junction fails to match germline, which may point to a read error. V usage is TRBV6-5 and J usage is TRBJ2-7; TRBD2 might be the D (5 bases). This CDR3 comprises 14 residues. Germline values: CDR1 MNHEY, CDR2 SVGAGI. Here the CDR3 DNA reads TGTGCCAGCAGACCGGACGGGAACTCCTACGAGCAATACTTC. This codes for CASRPDGNSYEQYF.

A single count supports this clonotype. An end of the junction does not agree with germline; a read error may underlie this. V is TRBV6-6 and J is TRBJ1-3, with D possibly being TRBD1 (5 bases). This CDR3 is built from 15 residues. The germline gives CDR1 MNHNY, CDR2 SVGAGI (reference sequence). This chain's CDR3 is CAGSRDGSSGSTIYF. CDR3 nucleotides: TGTGCCGGCAGCCGGGACGGGAGCTCTGGAAGCACCATATATTTT.

This clonotype was detected only a few times. A much larger clone differs from this one at a single base, so this may be a read error. The chain combines TRBV10-3 with TRBJ2-5; D is possibly TRBD2 (6 bases). The CDR3 extends over 14 amino acids. Germline assignment: CDR1 ENHRY and CDR2 SYGVKD. Trimming pared 7 bases from V and 5 bases from J, leaving 17 bases between. The CDR3 here is CAINPRGGSETQYF. CDR3 bases: TGTGCCATCAACCCCAGAGGAGGGTCGGAGACCCAGTACTTC.

Points on this clonotype: A single base separates this from a much larger clone, so it may be a read error. The genes are TRBV5-1 and TRBJ2-3; D may be TRBD2 (6 bases). The CDR3 extends over 16 amino acids. Germline V gene sequence: CDR1 SGHRS, CDR2 YFSETQ. CDR3 nucleotides: TGCGCCAACAGCTTGGAGGGTAATAAGCTCACAGATACGCAGTATTTT. The encoded protein is CANSLEGNKLTDTQYF.

Regarding this clonotype: The junction shows a germline mismatch at one end, possibly a read error. The V and J genes are TRBV29-1 and TRBJ2-7; 9 bases map to TRBD2. The CDR3 totals 13 residues. CDR1 and CDR2 from the germline V gene are SQVTM and ANQGSEA. The CDR3 coding sequence is TGCAGCGTTGAGCGAAATAGCGGGAGCGAACAGTGCTTC. Translation: CSVERNSGSEQCF.

For this clonotype: A much more abundant neighbour one base away suggests this may be a read error. V usage is TRBV28 and J usage is TRBJ1-1; D unclear. CDR1 MDHEN and CDR2 SYDVKM come from the germline V gene. The CDR3 extends over 12 amino acids. CDR3 region: CASSRENNEAFF. The CDR3 DNA reads as TGTGCCAGCAGCCGGGAGAACAATGAAGCTTTCTTT.